This T cell receptor beta chain is drawn from a study of identifying expanded T cells in peripheral blood. Study outcomes and limitations: Across healthy donors, higher total template counts meant significantly greater roughly 2-week count variance. Over approximately two and four weeks, about 16.4 and 19 clones changed, versus roughly 1.2 between replicates.

Details on this clone: The antigen remains undetermined.

V lost 0 bases to trimming and J lost 2 bases, with 9 bases between them. The CDR3 has 15 amino acids. The germline V gene has CDR1 SGHTA and CDR2 FQGNSA. No infections or other immune events were documented during collection. Only in-frame clones appear in the TCRdb table, and some are missing; sequencing was by immunoSEQ multiplex PCR. Here the sample spans 91,000 or so clones, more than 70% being singletons. The origin of this receptor is a person between 18 and 75 years old in good health. Specimen: blood. The V call is TRBV7-2, the J call TRBJ2-3, with D perhaps matching TRBD2 (5 bases). The CDR3 spells CASSLAGAHTDTQYF. DNA for the CDR3: TGTGCCAGCAGCTTAGCGGGAGCGCACACAGATACGCAGTATTTT.